The TCR beta chain under discussion was sequenced for a study of T cell repertoires in cytomegalovirus infection (dated by TCRdb to about 2019). Regarding the complete study: The peptide stimulations were aimed at well-studied HLA-B-restricted epitopes as well as recently identified HLA-C-restricted CMV epitopes, whose presentation resists viral immunomodulation. Donor HLA type was relevant to the analysis, as public TCR beta signatures indicated carriage of CMV infection together with the matching HLA type.

Details on this clonotype: The antigen this receptor binds is unknown. Base qualities are not at hand, and no much larger clone is one base apart.

Taken from cysteine to phenylalanine, the CDR3 has 16 residues. Only the CDR3 DNA is retained, 48 bases long and in frame from the first base. The germline V gene encodes CDR1 MNHNS and CDR2 SASEGT. Trimming removed 0 bases from V and 0 bases from J; the gene matches leave 5 bases unexplained. The sequencing machine was an Illumina HiSeq 1500. In TCRdb, the public reads were trimmed at Q25 with fastp and aligned with MiXCR, with productive beta chains retained. Every CDR3 protein is listed once, alongside the most common genes and DNA of its rows. This sample gives about 920,000 distinct CDR3 sequences in total; 30% to 40% of them show up just once. Over 13% of the sample lies in the top ten. This specimen's treatment or condition label, interpreted: in vitro stimulation with specific CMV peptide epitopes to enrich CMV-specific T cells. Study-level results and caveats: In the ex vivo response, HLA-C-restricted CMV-specific TCR beta clonotypes were dominant, and in two of eight donors the single most frequent clonotype came from this HLA-C-restricted group. Carriers of CMV infection plus the relevant HLA type were discriminated by the cumulative frequency of public TCR beta family members in the study cohort and in an independent roughly 340-donor cohort.

The specimen was cultured CD8+ T cells from PBMCs, collected from culture after CMV antigen stimulation. The receptor chain draws on TRBV6-1 and TRBJ2-7, and TRBD1 matches 7 of the central bases. This TCR came from a human donor in good health (CMV status not recorded). Some clones in this sample may be carry-over from other donors' samples. The CDR3 protein sequence reads: CASSEAPDRSSYEQYF. The DNA reads as follows: TGTGCCAGCAGTGAAGCTCCGGACAGGAGCTCCTACGAGCAGTACTTC.